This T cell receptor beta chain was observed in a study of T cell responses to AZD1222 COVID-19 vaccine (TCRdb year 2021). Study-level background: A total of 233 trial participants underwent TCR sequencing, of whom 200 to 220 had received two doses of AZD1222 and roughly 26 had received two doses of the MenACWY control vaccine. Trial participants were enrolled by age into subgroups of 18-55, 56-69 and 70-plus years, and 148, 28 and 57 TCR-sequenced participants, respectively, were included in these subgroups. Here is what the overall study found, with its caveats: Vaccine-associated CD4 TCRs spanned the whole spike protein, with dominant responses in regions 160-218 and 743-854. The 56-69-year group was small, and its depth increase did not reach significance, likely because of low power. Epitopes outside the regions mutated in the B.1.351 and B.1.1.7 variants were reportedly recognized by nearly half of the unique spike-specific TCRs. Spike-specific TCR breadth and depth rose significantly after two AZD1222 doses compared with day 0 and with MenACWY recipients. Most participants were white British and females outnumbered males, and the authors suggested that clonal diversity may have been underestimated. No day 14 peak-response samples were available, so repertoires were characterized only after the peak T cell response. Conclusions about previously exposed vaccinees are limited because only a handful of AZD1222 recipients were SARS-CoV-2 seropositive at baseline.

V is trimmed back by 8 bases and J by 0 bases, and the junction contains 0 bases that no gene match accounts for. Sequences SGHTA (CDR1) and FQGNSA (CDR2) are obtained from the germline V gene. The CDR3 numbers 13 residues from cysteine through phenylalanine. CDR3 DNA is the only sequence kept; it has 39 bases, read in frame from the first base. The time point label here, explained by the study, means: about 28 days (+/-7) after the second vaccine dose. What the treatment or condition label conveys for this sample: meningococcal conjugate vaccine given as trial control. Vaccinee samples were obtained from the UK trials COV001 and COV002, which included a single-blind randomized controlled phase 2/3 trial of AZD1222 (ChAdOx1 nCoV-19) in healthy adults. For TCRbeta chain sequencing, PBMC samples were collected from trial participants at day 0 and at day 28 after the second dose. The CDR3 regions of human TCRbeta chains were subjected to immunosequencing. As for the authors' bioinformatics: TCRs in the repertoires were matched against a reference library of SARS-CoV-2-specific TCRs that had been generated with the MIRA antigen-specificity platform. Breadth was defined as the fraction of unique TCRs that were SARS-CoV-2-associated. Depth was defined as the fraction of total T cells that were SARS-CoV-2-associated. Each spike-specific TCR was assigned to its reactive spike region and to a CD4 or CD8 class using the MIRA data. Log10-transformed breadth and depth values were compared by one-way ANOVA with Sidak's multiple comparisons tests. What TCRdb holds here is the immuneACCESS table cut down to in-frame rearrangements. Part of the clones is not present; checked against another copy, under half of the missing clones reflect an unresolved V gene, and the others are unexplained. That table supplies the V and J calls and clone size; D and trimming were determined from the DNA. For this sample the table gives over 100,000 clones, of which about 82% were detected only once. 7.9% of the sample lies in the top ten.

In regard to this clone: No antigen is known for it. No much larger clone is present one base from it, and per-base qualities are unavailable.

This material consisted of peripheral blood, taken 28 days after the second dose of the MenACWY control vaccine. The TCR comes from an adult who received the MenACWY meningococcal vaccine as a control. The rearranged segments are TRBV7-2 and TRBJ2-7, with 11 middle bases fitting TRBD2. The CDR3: CASLAGGSYEQYF. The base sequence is TGTGCCAGCCTAGCGGGAGGCTCCTACGAGCAGTACTTC.